This T cell receptor beta chain came from a study of blood T cell repertoires in COVID-19. Overall study: Spain, Italy and the United States supplied samples that represented acute and convalescent COVID-19. PBMCs, B-cell-depleted T cells, or T cells provided the cDNA or gDNA that made up the material.

Germline CDR1 SGHKS, CDR2 YYEKEE (reference sequence). This CDR3 has 14 amino acids. Trimming shortened V by 3 bases and J by 2 bases, and 12 bases separated the two germline ends. The protocol was immunoSEQ multiplex PCR, while the TCRdb copy is restricted to in-frame clones and leaves out a portion. Found here are about 120,000 clones, approximately 80% of them singletons; the top ten hold roughly 7.9%. V and J are TRBV5-5 and TRBJ2-7; D ambiguous. The sample was peripheral blood. This TCR came from a human donor in a cohort sampled during active COVID-19. The chain's CDR3 is CASSSSRHPYEQYF. For the CDR3, the DNA is TGTGCCAGCAGCTCGTCTAGGCACCCCTACGAGCAGTACTTC.